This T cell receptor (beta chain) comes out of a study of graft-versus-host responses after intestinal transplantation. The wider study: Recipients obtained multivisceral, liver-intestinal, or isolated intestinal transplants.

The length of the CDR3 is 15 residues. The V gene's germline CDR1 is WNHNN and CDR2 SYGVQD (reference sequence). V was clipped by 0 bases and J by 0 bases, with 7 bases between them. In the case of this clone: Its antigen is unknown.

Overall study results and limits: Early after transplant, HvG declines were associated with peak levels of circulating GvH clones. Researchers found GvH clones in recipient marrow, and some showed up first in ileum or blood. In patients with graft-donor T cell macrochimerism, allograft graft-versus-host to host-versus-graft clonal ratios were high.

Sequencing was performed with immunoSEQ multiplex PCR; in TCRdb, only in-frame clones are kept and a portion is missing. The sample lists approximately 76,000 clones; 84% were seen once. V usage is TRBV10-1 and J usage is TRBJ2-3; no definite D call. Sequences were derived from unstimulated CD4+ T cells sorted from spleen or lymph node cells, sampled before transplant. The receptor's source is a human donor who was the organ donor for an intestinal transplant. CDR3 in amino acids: CASSESSGSTDTQYF. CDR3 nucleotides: TGCGCCAGCAGTGAGTCGTCGGGTAGCACAGATACGCAGTATTTT.